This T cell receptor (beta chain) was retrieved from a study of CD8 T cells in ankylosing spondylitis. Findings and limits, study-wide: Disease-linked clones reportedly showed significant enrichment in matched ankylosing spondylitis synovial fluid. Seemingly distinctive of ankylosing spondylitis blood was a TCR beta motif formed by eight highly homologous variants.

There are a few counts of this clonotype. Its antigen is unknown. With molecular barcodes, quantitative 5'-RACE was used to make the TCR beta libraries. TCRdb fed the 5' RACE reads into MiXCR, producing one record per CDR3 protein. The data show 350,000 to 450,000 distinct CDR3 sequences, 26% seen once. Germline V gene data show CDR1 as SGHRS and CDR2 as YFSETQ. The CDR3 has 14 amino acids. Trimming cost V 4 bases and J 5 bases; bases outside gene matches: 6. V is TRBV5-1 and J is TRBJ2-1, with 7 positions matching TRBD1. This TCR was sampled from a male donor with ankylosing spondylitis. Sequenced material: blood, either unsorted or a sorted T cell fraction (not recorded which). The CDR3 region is CASSRGGADNEQFF. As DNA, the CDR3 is TGCGCCAGCAGCAGAGGGGGCGCAGACAATGAGCAGTTCTTC.